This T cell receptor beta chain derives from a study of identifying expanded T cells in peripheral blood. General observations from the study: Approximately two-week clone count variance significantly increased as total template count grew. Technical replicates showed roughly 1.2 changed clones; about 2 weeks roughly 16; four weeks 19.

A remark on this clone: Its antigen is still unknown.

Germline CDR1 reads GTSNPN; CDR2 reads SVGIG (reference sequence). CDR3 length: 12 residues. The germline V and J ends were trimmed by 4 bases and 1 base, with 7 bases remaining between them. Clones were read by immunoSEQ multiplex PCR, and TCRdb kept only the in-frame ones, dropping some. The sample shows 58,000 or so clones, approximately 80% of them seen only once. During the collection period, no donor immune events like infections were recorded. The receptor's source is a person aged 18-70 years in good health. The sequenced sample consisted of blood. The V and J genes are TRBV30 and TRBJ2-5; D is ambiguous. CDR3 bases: TGTGCCTGGACTATGTCCCAAGAGACCCAGTACTTC. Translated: CAWTMSQETQYF.